This T cell receptor (beta chain) was recorded in a study of T cells in Graves' hyperthyroidism and ophthalmopathy. Study-wide results and caveats: Among thyroid clonotypes expanded above 0.001, most also appeared in blood. Median prediction lead before ophthalmopathy onset was 5 to 7 months with the model.

This CDR3 is 14 amino acids long. Per the germline V gene, CDR1 is DFQATT and CDR2 is SNEGSKA (reference sequence). The trim removed 3 bases at V and 4 bases at J, leaving 6 bases unmatched. Duration under 3 months, a NOSPECS grade of at least 4, and a Clinical Activity Score of at least 3 characterized the ophthalmopathy patients. There were TCR beta CDR3 regions amplified from RNA transcripts. An initial round of RT-PCR targeting the TCR CDR3 relied on the HTBI primer set. From the multiplex PCR reads, TCRdb called clonotypes with MiXCR, one entry per CDR3 protein. Of about 640,000 distinct CDR3 sequences listed, less than 25% are singletons. Concerning this clonotype itself: The antigen is undetermined.

V and J are TRBV20-1 and TRBJ2-1; 7 nucleotides align to TRBD2. Sequencing was done on a sample of blood. This receptor was taken from a man aged 25-45 years with Graves' ophthalmopathy. The CDR3 reads CSARSMGGYNEQFF. For the CDR3, the DNA is TGCAGTGCTAGGTCTATGGGGGGGTACAATGAGCAGTTCTTC.